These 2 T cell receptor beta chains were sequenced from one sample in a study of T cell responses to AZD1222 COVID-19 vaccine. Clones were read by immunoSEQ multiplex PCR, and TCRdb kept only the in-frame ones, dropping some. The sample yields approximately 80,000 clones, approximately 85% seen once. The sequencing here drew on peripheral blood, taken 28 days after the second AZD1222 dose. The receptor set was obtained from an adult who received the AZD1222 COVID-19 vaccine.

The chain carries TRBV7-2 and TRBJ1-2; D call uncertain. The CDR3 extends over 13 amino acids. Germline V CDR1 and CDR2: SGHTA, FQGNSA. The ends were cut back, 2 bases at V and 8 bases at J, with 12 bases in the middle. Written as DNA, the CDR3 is TGTGCCAGCAGCTTAAATCCCGCGGGAGGCTACACCTTC. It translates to CASSLNPAGGYTF.

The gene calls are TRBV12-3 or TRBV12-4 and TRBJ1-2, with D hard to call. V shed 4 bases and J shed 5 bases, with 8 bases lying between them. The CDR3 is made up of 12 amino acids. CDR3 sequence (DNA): TGTGCCAGCAGTTCTGGACCATATGGCTACACCTTC. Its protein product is CASSSGPYGYTF.